This T cell receptor beta chain originates from a study of T-cell reconstitution after alpha-beta-depleted transplantation in children. Germline V gene lookup returns CDR1 DFQATT and CDR2 SNEGSKA (reference sequence). This CDR3 is built from 14 residues. V shed 6 bases, J shed 2 bases, and the junction held 8 bases outside the gene matches. Unique molecular identifiers were incorporated into the prepared TCRbeta library. MiXCR, applied by TCRdb to the PCR reads, yields one record per CDR3 protein. The sample contains around 670,000 distinct CDR3 sequences, less than 15% of which appear only once. This clonotype was found a few times.

The receptor was derived from a girl aged 2-9 years with congenital amegakaryocytic thrombocytopenia, due to receive a stem cell transplant. The source was PBMCs, collected before TCRalphabeta/CD19-depleted stem cell transplant. This chain joins TRBV20-1 and TRBJ2-3; 7 positions agree with TRBD1. The CDR3 region has the DNA TGCAGTGCATTCGCAGGGGGTTCCACAGATACGCAGTATTTT. Its protein is CSAFAGGSTDTQYF.